Below, 29 T cell receptor beta chains from the same sample are listed, as sequenced in a study of shared clonotypes between healthy human individuals. The naive CD8 population came from CD45RO-negative cells selected for CCR7, without terminally differentiated effector memory CD45RA+ cells. This table comes from immunoSEQ multiplex PCR, and its TCRdb copy is limited to in-frame clones, with some not included. The table has under 2,000,000 clones, around 96% seen once. Material: naive CD8+ T cells sorted from blood. The receptors shown here come from a man in his late teens or twenties in good health.

V gene TRBV25-1 combines with J gene TRBJ2-7; D remains ambiguous. Trimming cost V 1 base and J 7 bases, with 5 bases left between them. The length of the CDR3 is 11 residues. The germline V gene has CDR1 MGHDK and CDR2 SYGVNS. The CDR3: CASSEFGEQYF. CDR3 coding DNA: TGTGCCAGCAGTGAATTCGGGGAGCAGTACTTC.

A word on this clone: Different DNA sequences within this sample yield the same CDR3. The rearrangement uses TRBV6-1 and TRBJ2-2, with D uncertain. CDR1 is MNHNS, CDR2 SASEGT, per germline. CDR3 length: 13 residues. Deletions cut 4 bases from V and 2 bases from J, with 5 bases between. The CDR3 region has the DNA TGTGCCAGCAGTGGTCTTAACACCGGGGAGCTGTTTTTT. It translates to CASSGLNTGELFF.

This CDR3 is CASSQGTGPSTDTQYF. The CDR3 bases are TGCGCCAGCAGCCAAGGGACAGGGCCTAGCACAGATACGCAGTATTTT. The rearrangement links TRBV4-1 to TRBJ2-3, with 8 bases lining up with TRBD1. Germline CDR1 MGHRA, CDR2 YSYEKL. The CDR3 consists of 16 residues. Trimming cost V 1 base and J 0 bases; bases outside gene matches: 3.

The chain has TRBV2 and TRBJ1-4; D gene uncertain. Germline assignment: CDR1 SNHLY and CDR2 FYNNEI. The CDR3 runs 14 residues. V lost 3 bases and J 4 bases, leaving 9 bases between the germline ends. CDR3 loop: CASSDLGGNEKLFF. The CDR3 nucleotides read TGTGCCAGCAGTGACCTGGGTGGTAATGAAAAACTGTTTTTT.

V and J are TRBV10-3 and TRBJ2-3; 11 bases line up with TRBD2. Germline CDR1 reads ENHRY; CDR2 reads SYGVKD. This CDR3 contains 13 residues. The junction had 2 bases not matched to a gene; V was cut back by 11 bases and J by 1 base. The CDR3 bases are TGTGCCTCGGGACTAGCGGGCACAGATACGCAGTATTTT. Protein sequence: CASGLAGTDTQYF.

This clone has only one observation. This rearrangement joins TRBV4-1 to TRBJ1-2; no reliable D call. V was pared by 7 bases and J by 3 bases, with 12 bases between. Germline V gene lookup returns CDR1 MGHRA and CDR2 YSYEKL. This CDR3 has 13 residues. CDR3 loop: CASTLGQDYGYTF. CDR3 sequence (DNA): TGCGCCAGCACCCTAGGGCAGGACTATGGCTACACCTTC.

For this clone: The sample holds other DNA sequences that translate to the same CDR3. DNA for the CDR3: TGTGCCAGTAGTCTCGGACAGGGCGGCACTGAAGCTTTCTTT. It encodes CASSLGQGGTEAFF. The V call is TRBV19, the J call TRBJ1-1; 8 positions agree with TRBD1. The germline V gene has CDR1 LNHDA and CDR2 SQIVND (reference sequence). This CDR3 comprises 14 residues. After removal of 5 bases from V and 4 bases from J, the junction contained 6 bases not matched to a gene.

This chain connects TRBV13 to TRBJ1-2, with unresolved D. Per germline, CDR1 PRHDT and CDR2 FYEKMQ (reference sequence). Trimming left V 2 bases short and J 4 bases short, with 17 bases between. The CDR3 consists of 16 residues. The CDR3 DNA reads as TGTGCCAGCAGCTTACGTAGGACGGAAAACTTCTATGGCTACACCTTC. The encoded protein is CASSLRRTENFYGYTF.

The chain carries TRBV27 and TRBJ1-5; 8 nucleotides align to TRBD1. The CDR3 length is 16 residues. Germline loops: CDR1 MNHEY, CDR2 SMNVEV (reference sequence). V trimming: 5 bases; J trimming: 1 base; junction bases outside the gene matches: 7. In DNA, the CDR3 is TGTGCCAGCAGTCCCAGGGGGCTGGTGAGCAATCAGCCCCAGCATTTT. Its translation is CASSPRGLVSNQPQHF.

This sequence joins TRBV20-1 and TRBJ1-2; tentatively, D is TRBD1 (5 bases). The CDR3 is 9 amino acids. V was pared by 5 bases and J by 10 bases, with 8 bases between. Germline V gene lookup returns CDR1 DFQATT and CDR2 SNEGSKA (reference sequence). CDR3 amino acids: CSAQGYYTF. CDR3 nucleotide sequence: TGCAGTGCTCAGGGCTACTACACCTTC.

This clone was seen once. Mismatch with germline at one junction end may stem from a read error. The J gene is TRBJ2-1, the V gene TRBV7-3; D may be TRBD1 (6 bases). Germline V gives CDR1 SGHTA, CDR2 FQGTGA. The CDR3 runs to 13 residues. CDR3: CASSERPPGQPIF. CDR3 DNA sequence: TGTGCCAGCAGCGAACGCCCCCCGGGACAACCAATCTTC.

V usage is TRBV6-5 and J usage is TRBJ2-7; 11 bases are a match to TRBD1. V dropped 2 bases and J dropped 2; count of bases not matched to a gene: 2. The CDR3 loop spans 15 amino acids. Germline V gene sequence: CDR1 MNHEY, CDR2 SVGAGI. The CDR3 protein is CASSYGDRGAYEQYF. Here the CDR3 DNA reads TGTGCCAGCAGTTACGGGGACAGGGGGGCCTACGAGCAGTACTTC.

V and J are TRBV5-8 and TRBJ1-2, with 8 positions matching TRBD1. Germline trimming cut 4 bases from V and 7 bases from J; bases unmatched to any gene: 6. This CDR3 has 13 amino acids. Per the germline V gene, CDR1 is SGHTS and CDR2 is YDEGEE. CDR3 sequence (DNA): TGTGCCAGCAGCCCGGGACAGGACCTTGGCTACACCTTC. As protein: CASSPGQDLGYTF.

V gene TRBV10-3 combines with J gene TRBJ2-7, with 10 bases fitting TRBD1. The CDR3 runs to 13 residues. From germline, CDR1 is ENHRY and CDR2 SYGVKD. V lost 10 bases and J lost 0; bases outside the gene matches: 3. CDR3 bases: TGTGCCACTAGGACAGGGGGCTCCTACGAGCAGTACTTC. Translation gives CATRTGGSYEQYF.

The chain recombines TRBV4-2 with TRBJ2-2; tentatively, D is TRBD1 (6 bases). V lost 3 bases to trimming and J lost 7 bases, with 12 bases between them. The length of the CDR3 is 14 residues. CDR1 LGHNA and CDR2 YNFKEQ come from the germline V gene. CDR3 nucleotides: TGTGCCAGCAGCCAGGGGGCCTCGATCGGGGAGCTGTTTTTT. The encoded protein is CASSQGASIGELFF.

J is TRBJ2-7 and V is TRBV19, with 8 positions matching TRBD2. The V gene's germline CDR1 is LNHDA and CDR2 SQIVND (reference sequence). CDR3 length equals 14 residues. Trimming at V came to 6 bases and at J to 7 bases, leaving 11 bases not matched to a gene. CDR3 sequence reads: CASSGRDWLSEQYF. The CDR3 coding sequence is TGTGCCAGTAGCGGGAGGGATTGGTTGAGTGAGCAGTACTTC.

The V and J genes are TRBV10-3 and TRBJ2-2; D might be TRBD2 (5 bases). The ends were cut back, 10 bases at V and 0 bases at J, with 12 bases in the middle. The CDR3 is 14 residues long. Looked up from germline, CDR1 is ENHRY and CDR2 is SYGVKD. CDR3 in DNA: TGTGCCACCGAGGGAGTCCCGAACACCGGGGAGCTGTTTTTT. It is translated as CATEGVPNTGELFF.

The gene calls are TRBV7-9 and TRBJ2-1; possibly TRBD2 for D (5 bases). CDR1 is SEHNR, CDR2 FQNEAQ, per germline (reference sequence). Trimming pared 6 bases from V and 9 bases from J, leaving 9 bases between. CDR3 size: 11 residues. CDR3 residues: CASRDEGEQFF. The CDR3 nucleotides are TGTGCCAGCAGAGATGAGGGTGAGCAGTTCTTC.

The chain combines TRBV7-9 with TRBJ2-2; tentatively, D is TRBD2 (5 bases). Germline V gives CDR1 SEHNR, CDR2 FQNEAQ (reference sequence). The CDR3 runs 18 residues. V was pared by 5 bases and J by 1 base, with 20 bases between. The CDR3 loop reads CASSPVEGHSLNTGELFF. The CDR3 coding sequence is TGTGCCAGCAGCCCAGTCGAGGGTCACTCCCTGAACACCGGGGAGCTGTTTTTT. Supplemented by reference TRBV7-9 and TRBJ2-2, the full variable domain reads DTGVSQNPRHKITKRGQNVTFRCDPISEHNRLYWYRQTLGQGPEFLTYFQNEAQLEKSRLLSDRFSAERPKGSFSTLEIQRTEQGDSAMYLCASSPVEGHSLNTGELFFGEGSRLTVL.

The chain employs TRBV14 and TRBJ2-7, with D possibly being TRBD1 (6 bases). CDR1 and CDR2 (germline): SGHDN, FVKESK. This CDR3 region has 12 residues. Trimming stripped 4 bases from V and 6 bases from J, with 10 bases between. In nucleotides, the CDR3 is TGTGCCAGCAGCCTAACAGGGTTCGAGCAGTACTTC. Its protein is CASSLTGFEQYF.

This chain connects TRBV5-1 to TRBJ2-7; D is perhaps TRBD1 or TRBD2 (5 bases each). The germline CDR1 and CDR2 sequences are SGHRS and YFSETQ. Trimming stripped 3 bases from V and 2 bases from J, with 15 bases between. The CDR3 length is 15 residues. The CDR3 spells CASSSFGTSAYEQYF. The CDR3 region has the DNA TGCGCCAGCAGCTCATTCGGGACCAGCGCCTACGAGCAGTACTTC.

V and J are TRBV25-1 and TRBJ2-7; 9 bases map to TRBD1. The ends lost 6 bases at V and 0 bases at J; junction bases unmatched: 6. The CDR3 has 15 residues. The germline V gene has CDR1 MGHDK and CDR2 SYGVNS. CDR3 protein: CASRGQGPSSYEQYF. CDR3 coding DNA: TGTGCCAGCAGGGGACAGGGCCCGAGCTCCTACGAGCAGTACTTC.

The genes are TRBV5-6 and TRBJ1-1; 10 bases are a match to TRBD1. J was trimmed by 2 bases and V by 6 bases; bases with no gene match: 7. The CDR3 runs 15 residues. Germline loops: CDR1 SGHDT, CDR2 YYEEEE. The CDR3, as DNA: TGTGCCAGCACCTTCGGGACAGGGGATAACACTGAAGCTTTCTTT. It yields the protein CASTFGTGDNTEAFF.

V gene TRBV7-8 combines with J gene TRBJ2-5, with TRBD2 identical over 10 bases. Germline lookup yields CDR1 SGHVS and CDR2 FQNEAQ. With 2 bases clipped from V and 5 bases from J, the junction kept 5 bases outside the gene matches. This CDR3 region has 15 residues. This chain's CDR3 is CASSLNPSGSETQYF. The CDR3 nucleotides are TGTGCCAGCAGCTTAAATCCTAGCGGGAGCGAGACCCAGTACTTC.

The chain combines TRBV7-9 with TRBJ1-1, with D hard to call. Germline V lookup: CDR1 SEHNR, CDR2 FQNEAQ (reference sequence). The CDR3 is made up of 15 amino acids. V lost 4 bases, J lost 0 bases, and 12 bases lay in between. CDR3 DNA: TGTGCCAGCAGCTATTGGACCGATCTGAACACTGAAGCTTTCTTT. Amino acid sequence: CASSYWTDLNTEAFF.

The chain links TRBV4-1 to TRBJ2-1, with D perhaps matching TRBD1 (6 bases). Trimming stripped 3 bases from V and 7 bases from J, with 19 bases between. CDR1 and CDR2 (germline): MGHRA, YSYEKL. The length of the CDR3 is 16 residues. The CDR3 protein is CASSHTATGLVNEQFF. The CDR3 DNA sequence: TGCGCCAGCAGCCATACAGCGACAGGCTTAGTAAATGAGCAGTTCTTC.

This clone was counted a single time. This chain links TRBV27 with TRBJ2-7, with 9 bases that match TRBD2. V lost 5 bases, J lost 7 bases, and 6 bases stayed unmatched. CDR3 size: 13 residues. The V gene's germline CDR1 is MNHEY and CDR2 SMNVEV (reference sequence). The CDR3 spells CASSTGTSFEQYF. The CDR3 DNA reads as TGTGCCAGCAGTACAGGGACTAGCTTTGAGCAGTACTTC.

CDR3 in DNA: TGTGCCTGGATAGGTGGACGTGGGAATGAGCAGTTCTTC. Its translation: CAWIGGRGNEQFF. The V gene is TRBV30, the J gene TRBJ2-1, with D unclear. The CDR3 spans 13 residues. Germline assignment: CDR1 GTSNPN and CDR2 SVGIG (reference sequence). The germline V and J ends were trimmed by 4 bases and 7 bases, with 14 bases remaining between them.

This clone was seen a few times. The V gene is TRBV4-1, the J gene TRBJ2-7, with D hard to call. V lost 3 bases and J 6 bases, leaving 12 bases between the germline ends. The CDR3 covers 13 residues. CDR1 is MGHRA and CDR2 is YSYEKL in the germline V gene. The CDR3 protein is CASSQSKGFEQYF. For the CDR3, the DNA is TGCGCCAGCAGCCAGAGTAAAGGGTTCGAGCAGTACTTC.